The rows below give T cell receptor beta chains drawn from one sample of a study of human thymus T cells. Produced via immunoSEQ multiplex PCR; TCRdb's table is partial and in-frame only. The table has tens of thousands of clones, roughly 95% seen once. The sample comprised thymus tissue. Source of these receptors: a girl under three years old with a congenital heart defect but otherwise immunologically healthy. CDR3s include the opening cysteine and the closing phenylalanine or tryptophan. D genes are given only for firm matches. Not all rows give a size; the values are once, few, many and, for expanded clones, a class.

TRBV19	TRBJ2-4	-	TRBD2	TGTGCCAGTAGTCCCCGGACACGCGGACTAGCGGGATTAGCCAAAAACATTCAGTACTTC	CASSPRTRGLAGLAKNIQYF
TRBV5-6	TRBJ2-1	-	TRBD2	TGTGCCAGCATCGCTCCGGGACTAGAGTATGAGCAGTTCTTC	CASIAPGLEYEQFF
TRBV7-6	TRBJ2-2	-	TRBD2	TGTGCCAGCAGCTTAGAAGCCGGGACTAGCACCGGGGAGCTGTTTTTT	CASSLEAGTSTGELFF
TRBV9	TRBJ2-7	-	-	TGTGCCAGCAGCCCAGTCCCCAGGGGGGACGAGCAGTACTTC	CASSPVPRGDEQYF
TRBV10-1	TRBJ2-3	-	-	TGCGCCAGCAGTGCGAGGAGCACAGATACGCAGTATTTT	CASSARSTDTQYF
TRBV10-1	TRBJ1-2	-	TRBD1	TGCGCCAGCAGTGCAGGGGGCTCTGGCTACACCTTC	CASSAGGSGYTF
TRBV20-1	TRBJ2-5	-	-	TGCAGTGCTAGAGGGGAGACCCAGTACTTC	CSARGETQYF
TRBV11-1	TRBJ2-7	-	TRBD1	TGTGCCAGCAGCTTACGGACAGGGTTAGGATACGAGCAGTACTTC	CASSLRTGLGYEQYF
TRBV6-6	TRBJ2-7	once	TRBD2	TGTGCCAGCAGTCCGGGACTAGCGTTTGAGCAGTACTTC	CASSPGLAFEQYF
TRBV7-2	TRBJ1-1	-	TRBD1	TGTGCCAGCAGCTTTGTCCAGGGGGCGTACCCCACTGAAGCTTTCTTT	CASSFVQGAYPTEAFF
TRBV11-2	TRBJ2-7	-	-	TGTGCCAGCAGCTTAGGGGCCCACGAGCAGTACTTC	CASSLGAHEQYF
TRBV4-1	TRBJ1-4	once	-	TGCGCCAGCACCGGGACACCAACTAATGAAAAACTGTTTTTT	CASTGTPTNEKLFF
TRBV2	TRBJ1-4	-	-	TGTGCCAGCAGTGGAGAGGGTCTGGAAAAACTGTTTTTT	CASSGEGLEKLFF
TRBV6-5	TRBJ2-2	-	-	TGTGCCAGCAGTTACTCTGACGGGGAGCTGTTTTTT	CASSYSDGELFF
TRBV7-9	TRBJ2-5	-	TRBD1	TGTGCCAGCAGCCCGGACAGGGGAGAGGAGACCCAGTACTTC	CASSPDRGEETQYF
TRBV27	TRBJ2-7	-	TRBD1	TGTGCCAGCAGTTCCCCCCTTGGGACAGGGGAAGCCTACGAGCAGTACTTC	CASSSPLGTGEAYEQYF
TRBV5-6	TRBJ2-4	once	-	TGTGCCAGCACGGTGAGGGCCCTGACCAAAAACATTCAGTACTTC	CASTVRALTKNIQYF
TRBV5-6	TRBJ2-1	-	TRBD2	TGTGCCAGCAGCTTGTGGACTAGCGGGAACAATGAGCAGTTCTTC	CASSLWTSGNNEQFF
TRBV27	TRBJ1-4	-	-	TGTGCCAGCAGGGACAGAGCAACTAATGAAAAACTGTTTTTT	CASRDRATNEKLFF
TRBV5-4	TRBJ2-1	-	TRBD2	TGTGCCAGCAGCTTGGTTCTAGCGGGAGGGCGCGTTGAGCAGTTCTTC	CASSLVLAGGRVEQFF
TRBV10-1	TRBJ2-1	few	-	TGCGCCAGCAGTGAGTCGAGTCGGGGGCCGTTCTTC	CASSESSRGPFF
TRBV5-6	TRBJ2-7	-	-	TGTGCCAGCAGCTTGGAGACGGGCCGAGAGCAGTACTTC	CASSLETGREQYF
TRBV28	TRBJ2-5	-	-	TGTGCCAGCAGTCCCCGGACAGCACCGTTACAAGAGACCCAGTACTTC	CASSPRTAPLQETQYF
TRBV19	TRBJ2-2	-	-	TGTGCCAGTAGTATCCAAGGGCCCGGGGAGCTGTTTTTT	CASSIQGPGELFF
TRBV5-8	TRBJ1-1	once	TRBD1	TGTGCCAGCAGGCGGACAGGGGGCCCAGGGAATGCTTTCTTT	CASRRTGGPGNAFF
TRBV30	TRBJ2-1	-	TRBD2	TGTGCCTGGAGACTAGCGGGAGCAAGTGAGCAGTTCTTC	CAWRLAGASEQFF
TRBV4-1	TRBJ1-2	-	TRBD1	TGCGCCAGCAGCCAGACAGGGGCGCATGGCTACACCTTC	CASSQTGAHGYTF
TRBV7-9	TRBJ2-5	-	-	TGTGCCAGCAGCCAATCAGGGAAGGGGGATGAAGAGACCCAGTACTTC	CASSQSGKGDEETQYF
TRBV5-6	TRBJ2-2	-	TRBD2	TGTGCCAGCAGCCCGCGACTAGCGGGGACCGGGGAGCTGTTTTTT	CASSPRLAGTGELFF
TRBV6-5	TRBJ2-7	-	-	TGTGCCAGCAGTTACTCGGCGGGCGGCTACGAGCAGTACTTC	CASSYSAGGYEQYF
TRBV9	TRBJ2-5	-	-	TGTGCCAGCAGCGCCGTCTGGTCGACAGAAGAGACCCAGTACTTC	CASSAVWSTEETQYF
TRBV4-3	TRBJ2-3	-	TRBD2	TGCGCCAGCAGCCAAGGGGGGACTAGTATGGCCTGGACCGCGTACACAGATACGCAGTATTTT	CASSQGGTSMAWTAYTDTQYF
TRBV11-2	TRBJ1-1	-	-	TGTGCCAGCAGCTTAACCACAGGCATGAACACTGAAGCTTTCTTT	CASSLTTGMNTEAFF
TRBV4-1	TRBJ2-7	-	TRBD2	TGCGCCAGCAGCCAACGGACTAGCGGGAGTGGTAGCTCCTACGAGCAGTACTTC	CASSQRTSGSGSSYEQYF
TRBV19	TRBJ2-4	once	TRBD2	TGTGCCAGTAGTATCCCCGGGAGGGCCAAAAACATTCAGTACTTC	CASSIPGRAKNIQYF
TRBV5-8	TRBJ1-5	-	TRBD1	TGTGCCAGCAGCTTTTGGGACAGGGAGGGGCAGCCCCAGCATTTT	CASSFWDREGQPQHF
TRBV12-5	TRBJ2-1	-	-	TGTGCTAGTGGGCACGGAGGTGGTAAAGGAGATGAGCAGTTCTTC	CASGHGGGKGDEQFF
TRBV13	TRBJ1-4	-	TRBD1	TGTGCCAGCAGCATCGACAGGGTCCACGAGGGAGCTAATGAAAAACTGTTTTTT	CASSIDRVHEGANEKLFF
TRBV20-1	TRBJ2-5	-	-	TGCAGCCCCGGGGCCGAGACCCAGTACTTC	CSPGAETQYF
TRBV28	TRBJ2-3	once	TRBD2	TGTGCCAGCAGTTCTATGGGGACTAGCTTGGTAGATACGCAGTATTTT	CASSSMGTSLVDTQYF
TRBV28	TRBJ2-1	-	-	TGTGCCAGCAGGAGGGGACATCAAAACGGGCGGTCCTCCTACAATGAGCAGTTCTTC	CASRRGHQNGRSSYNEQFF
TRBV10-1	TRBJ1-1	once	-	TGCGCCAGCACCGCCGGGAGGGGGAACACTGAAGCTTTCTTT	CASTAGRGNTEAFF
TRBV7-3	TRBJ2-5	-	TRBD2	TGTGCCAGCAGCTCACGGACTAGCGGGAGGGAAGAGACCCAGTACTTC	CASSSRTSGREETQYF
TRBV6-5	TRBJ2-5	-	-	TGTGCCAGCAGCCCCTCCGGCGACGGAGAGACCCAGTACTTC	CASSPSGDGETQYF
TRBV28	TRBJ1-1	-	-	TGTGCCAGCAGTTTACTGGCCAGGGATGTTCCGCCCTTAGGGGTGAACACTGAAGCTTTCTTT	CASSLLARDVPPLGVNTEAFF
TRBV5-4	TRBJ2-3	-	-	TGTGCCAGCAGCTTGGGTAGGAGGGGCGCAGCCCTCACAGATACGCAGTATTTT	CASSLGRRGAALTDTQYF
TRBV5-1	TRBJ2-7	-	-	TGCGCCAGCAGCTTGGACCTTCATTCTAGGTGGGTGGACGAGCAGTACTTC	CASSLDLHSRWVDEQYF
TRBV27	TRBJ1-1	-	-	TGTGCCAGCAGTTTACCGGGGACATTCGAGAGGGCTTTCTTT	CASSLPGTFERAFF
TRBV2	TRBJ2-1	-	-	TGTGCCAGCAGTGATTACAATGAGCAGTTCTTC	CASSDYNEQFF